The clone carrying this TCR beta chain has only a few counts. What it binds is not known. The data were obtained in a study of early T cells in non-severe SARS-CoV-2 infection. Overall study results and limits: Lookups in VDJdb leaned toward anti-spike CD8 responses and missed private and CD4 specificities.

Each cDNA molecule carried a unique molecular identifier. TCRdb reprocessed the 5' RACE reads via MiXCR and lists one record per CDR3 protein. In the table there are some 25,000 distinct CDR3 sequences, about 4.4% of which are singletons. Trimming at V came to 6 bases and at J to 2 bases, leaving 3 bases not matched to a gene. The germline V gene encodes CDR1 MNHNY and CDR2 SVGAGI (reference sequence). The CDR3 runs to 14 residues. The chain uses TRBV6-6 and TRBJ2-2; TRBD1 aligns across 7 bases. The specimen sequenced was whole blood. The TCR sequence derives from an adult who was a healthcare worker with PCR-confirmed SARS-CoV-2 infection or an uninfected control (not recorded which). CDR3 nucleotides: TGTGCCAGCAGCTGGGACAGCAACACCGGGGAGCTGTTTTTT. Its protein product is CASSWDSNTGELFF.